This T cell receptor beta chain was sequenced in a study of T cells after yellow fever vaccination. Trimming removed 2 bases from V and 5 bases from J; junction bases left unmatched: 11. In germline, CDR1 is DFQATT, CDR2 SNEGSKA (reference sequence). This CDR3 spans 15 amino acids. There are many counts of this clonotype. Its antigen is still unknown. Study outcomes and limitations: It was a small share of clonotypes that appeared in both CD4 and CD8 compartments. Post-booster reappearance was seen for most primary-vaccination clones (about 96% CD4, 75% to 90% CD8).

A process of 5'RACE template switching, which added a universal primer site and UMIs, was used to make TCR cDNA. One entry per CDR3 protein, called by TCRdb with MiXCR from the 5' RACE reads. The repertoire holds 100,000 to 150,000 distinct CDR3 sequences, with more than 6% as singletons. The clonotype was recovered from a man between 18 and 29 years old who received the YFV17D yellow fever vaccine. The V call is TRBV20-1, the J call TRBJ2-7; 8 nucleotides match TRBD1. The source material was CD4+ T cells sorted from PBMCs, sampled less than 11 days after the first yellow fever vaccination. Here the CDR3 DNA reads TGCAGTGCTAGAATCCCGGGACAGGTCACCAACGAGCAGTACTTC. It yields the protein CSARIPGQVTNEQYF.